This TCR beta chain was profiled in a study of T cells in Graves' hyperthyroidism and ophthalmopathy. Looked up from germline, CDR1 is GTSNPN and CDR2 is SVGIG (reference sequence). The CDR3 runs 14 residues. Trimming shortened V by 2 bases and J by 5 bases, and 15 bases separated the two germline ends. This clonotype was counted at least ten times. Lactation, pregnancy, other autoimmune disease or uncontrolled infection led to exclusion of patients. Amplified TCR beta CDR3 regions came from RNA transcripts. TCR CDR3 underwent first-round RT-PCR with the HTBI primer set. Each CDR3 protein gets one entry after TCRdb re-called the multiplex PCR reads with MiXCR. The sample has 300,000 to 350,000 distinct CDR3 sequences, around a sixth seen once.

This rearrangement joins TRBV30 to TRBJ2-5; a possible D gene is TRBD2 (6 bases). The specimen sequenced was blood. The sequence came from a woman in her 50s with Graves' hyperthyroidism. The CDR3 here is CAWSRLVNGETQYF. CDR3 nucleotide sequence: TGTGCCTGGAGTCGACTAGTGAATGGGGAGACCCAGTACTTC.